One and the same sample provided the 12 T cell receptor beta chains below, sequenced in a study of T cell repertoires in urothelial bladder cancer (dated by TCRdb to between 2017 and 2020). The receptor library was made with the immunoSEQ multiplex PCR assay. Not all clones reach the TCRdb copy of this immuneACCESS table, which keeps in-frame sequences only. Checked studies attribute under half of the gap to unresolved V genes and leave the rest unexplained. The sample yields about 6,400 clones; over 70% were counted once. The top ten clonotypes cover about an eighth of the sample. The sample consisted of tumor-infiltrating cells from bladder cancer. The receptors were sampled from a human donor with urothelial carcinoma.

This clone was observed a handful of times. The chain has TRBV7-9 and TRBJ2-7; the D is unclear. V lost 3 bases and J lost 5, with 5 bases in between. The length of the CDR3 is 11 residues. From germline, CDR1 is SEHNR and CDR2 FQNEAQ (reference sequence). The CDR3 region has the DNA TGTGCCAGCAGCTTCCAGAACGAGCAGTACTTC. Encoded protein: CASSFQNEQYF.

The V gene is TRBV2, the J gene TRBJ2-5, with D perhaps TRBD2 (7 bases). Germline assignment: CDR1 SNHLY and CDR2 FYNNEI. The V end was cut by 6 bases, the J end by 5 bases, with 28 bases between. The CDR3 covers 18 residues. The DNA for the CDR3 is TGTGCCAGCAGGTCCCCTCGCGGGGGTAGAGGGGGTGGGGAGACCCAGTACTTC. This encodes CASRSPRGGRGGGETQYF. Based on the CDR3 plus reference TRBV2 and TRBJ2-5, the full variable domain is EPEVTQTPSHQVTQMGQEVILRCVPISNHLYFYWYRQILGQKVEFLVSFYNNEISEKSEIFDDQFSVERPDGSNFTLKIRSTKLEDSAMYFCASRSPRGGRGGGETQYFGPGTRLLVL.

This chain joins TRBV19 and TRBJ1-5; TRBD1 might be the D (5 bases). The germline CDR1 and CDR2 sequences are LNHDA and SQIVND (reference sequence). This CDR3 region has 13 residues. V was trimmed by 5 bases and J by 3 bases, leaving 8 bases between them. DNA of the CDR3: TGTGCCAGTAGTGGGGGGTTCAATCAGCCCCAGCATTTT. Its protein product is CASSGGFNQPQHF.

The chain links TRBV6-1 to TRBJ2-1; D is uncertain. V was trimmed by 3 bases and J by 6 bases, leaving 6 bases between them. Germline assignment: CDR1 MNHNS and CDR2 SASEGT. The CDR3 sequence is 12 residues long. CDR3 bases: TGTGCCAGCAGTGACAGACTCAATGAGCAGTTCTTC. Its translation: CASSDRLNEQFF.

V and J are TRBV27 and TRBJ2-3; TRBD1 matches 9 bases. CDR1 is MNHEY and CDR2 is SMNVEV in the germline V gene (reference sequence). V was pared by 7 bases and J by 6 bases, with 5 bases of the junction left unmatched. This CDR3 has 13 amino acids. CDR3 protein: CASMGQGQDTQYF. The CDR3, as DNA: TGTGCCAGCATGGGACAGGGACAGGATACGCAGTATTTT.

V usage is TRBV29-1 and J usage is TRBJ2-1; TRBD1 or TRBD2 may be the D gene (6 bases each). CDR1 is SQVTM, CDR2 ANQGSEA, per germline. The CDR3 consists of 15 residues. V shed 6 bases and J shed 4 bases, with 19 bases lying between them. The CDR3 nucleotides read TGCAGCGTCAAACGGCCTAGGGGGGTTTACAATGAGCAGTTCTTC. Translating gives CSVKRPRGVYNEQFF.

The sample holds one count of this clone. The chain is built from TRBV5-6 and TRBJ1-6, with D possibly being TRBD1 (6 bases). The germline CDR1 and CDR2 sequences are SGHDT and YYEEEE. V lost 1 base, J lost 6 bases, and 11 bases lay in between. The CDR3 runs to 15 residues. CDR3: CASSLWGAANSPLHF. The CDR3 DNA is TGTGCCAGCAGCTTGTGGGGGGCGGCTAATTCACCCCTCCACTTT.

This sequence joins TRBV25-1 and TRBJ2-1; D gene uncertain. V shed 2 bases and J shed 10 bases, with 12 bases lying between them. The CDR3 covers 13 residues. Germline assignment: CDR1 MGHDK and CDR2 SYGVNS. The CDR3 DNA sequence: TGTGCCAGCAGTGAACTGATCCCAAACGAGCAGTTCTTC. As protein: CASSELIPNEQFF.

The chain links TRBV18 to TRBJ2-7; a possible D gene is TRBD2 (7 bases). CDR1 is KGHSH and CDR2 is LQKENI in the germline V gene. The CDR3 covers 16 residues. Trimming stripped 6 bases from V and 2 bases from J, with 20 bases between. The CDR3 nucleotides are TGTGCCAGCTCCCCCCGGGGGGCGGGAAGGACCTACGAGCAGTACTTC. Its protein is CASSPRGAGRTYEQYF.

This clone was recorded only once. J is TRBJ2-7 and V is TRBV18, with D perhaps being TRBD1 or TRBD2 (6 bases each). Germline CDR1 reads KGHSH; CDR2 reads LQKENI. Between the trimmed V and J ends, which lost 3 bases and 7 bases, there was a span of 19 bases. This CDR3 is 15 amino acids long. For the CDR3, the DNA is TGTGCCAGCTCACCCCCGGTGGGGGGCGCGGAAGAGCAGTACTTC. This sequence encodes CASSPPVGGAEEQYF.

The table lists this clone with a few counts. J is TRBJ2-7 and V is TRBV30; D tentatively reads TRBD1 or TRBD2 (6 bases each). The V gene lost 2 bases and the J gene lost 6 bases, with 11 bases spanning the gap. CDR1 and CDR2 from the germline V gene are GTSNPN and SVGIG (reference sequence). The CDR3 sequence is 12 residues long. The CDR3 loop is CAWSFGGGEQYF. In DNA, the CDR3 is TGTGCCTGGAGTTTCGGGGGCGGCGAGCAGTACTTC. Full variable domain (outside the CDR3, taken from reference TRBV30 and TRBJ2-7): SQTIHQWPATLVQPVGSPLSLECTVEGTSNPNLYWYRQAAGRGLQLLFYSVGIGQISSEVPQNLSASRPQDRQFILSSKKLLLSDSGFYLCAWSFGGGEQYFGPGTRLTVT.

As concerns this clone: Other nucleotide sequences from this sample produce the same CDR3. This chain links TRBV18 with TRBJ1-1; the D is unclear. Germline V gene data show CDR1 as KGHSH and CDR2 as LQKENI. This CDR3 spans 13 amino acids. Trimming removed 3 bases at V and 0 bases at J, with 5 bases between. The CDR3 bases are TGTGCCAGCTCACCGGGAGTGAACACTGAAGCTTTCTTT. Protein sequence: CASSPGVNTEAFF.